This T cell receptor (beta chain) was documented in a study of blood T cells in healthy people across ages. The V end lost 0 bases, the J end lost 4 bases, and 14 bases lay between the germline ends. Per the germline V gene, CDR1 is SGHKS and CDR2 is YYEKEE (reference sequence). The CDR3 sequence is 16 residues long. With a J-beta primer mix and a sample-barcoded 5' primer, a second PCR ran 7 to 11 cycles. TCRdb processed the 5' RACE reads anew with MiXCR; each CDR3 protein has one entry. The sample includes around 1,000,000 distinct CDR3 sequences, under 40% of them seen just once. This clonotype was counted between two and nine times.

The genes are TRBV5-5 and TRBJ1-5; the D gene is possibly TRBD1 (6 bases). This clonotype originated in a man between 18 and 35 years old in good health. The sequencing sample was made of blood. CDR3 sequence (DNA): TGTGCCAGCAGCTTGGCTGTGGACAGCCGTAATCAGCCCCAGCATTTT. Translation gives CASSLAVDSRNQPQHF.